This T cell receptor (beta chain) was captured in a study of vaccination and CD4 T cells after COVID-19. This clonotype has a handful of counts. What it binds is unknown. There are 11 residues in the CDR3. V gave up 6 bases and J gave up 2 bases, with 4 bases separating them. An Oncomine TCR Beta short-read assay was used to sequence the DNA from cultured CD4+ T cells. TCRdb ran MiXCR on the PCR reads and lists one entry per CDR3 protein. The sample carries thousands of distinct CDR3 sequences, just under 30% recorded once. The treatment was: roughly 10-day PBMC culture with coronavirus spike peptide pools or control peptides (ViraFEST assay). An unexposed donor provided the CD4+ T cells, which were collected before the COVID-19 pandemic (2011-2018).

The clonotype originates from a human donor in good health. The rearrangement joins TRBV12-3 or TRBV12-4 to TRBJ1-1, with D unclear. The sample was CD4+ T cells from blood, cultured in vitro. The CDR3 region has the DNA TGTGCCAGCAGCCCTAACACTGAAGCTTTCTTT. Its translation is CASSPNTEAFF.